Listed below are T cell receptor beta chains from one sample, sequenced in a study of blood T cell repertoires in COVID-19. Generated by immunoSEQ multiplex PCR, the TCRdb table keeps only in-frame clones and is missing some. The table lists some 250,000 clones, around 84% of them singletons. The sample consisted of peripheral blood. The receptors were gathered from a man between 60 and 70 years old with acute or convalescent COVID-19. The CDR3 runs from the conserved cysteine through the conserved F or W. A D gene is named only where the DNA matches it firmly. Size tells how often a clone was seen (once, few, many) or the class of an expanded clone, and some rows leave it out.

j_gene | abundance | v_gene | d_gene | CDR3aa | CDR3nt
TRBJ1-1 | few | TRBV30 | - | CAWSTMAIAFF | TGTGCCTGGAGTACGATGGCAATTGCTTTCTTT
TRBJ2-1 | - | TRBV2 | TRBD2 | CASRRLAGGSYNEQFF | TGTGCCAGCAGGCGACTAGCGGGGGGCTCCTACAATGAGCAGTTCTTC
TRBJ2-1 | - | TRBV2 | TRBD1 | CATQPRGTGTDNEQFF | TGTGCCACCCAACCCCGGGGGACAGGGACTGACAATGAGCAGTTCTTC
TRBJ2-7 | - | TRBV29-1 | TRBD2 | CSVVVAGYPYEQYF | TGCAGCGTTGTTGTAGCGGGGTATCCCTACGAGCAGTACTTC
TRBJ1-2 | - | TRBV7-9 | TRBD1 | CASSPTQGAGYTF | TGTGCCAGCAGTCCAACTCAGGGGGCTGGCTACACCTTC
TRBJ1-3 | - | TRBV28 | - | CASSLGGFRTGNTIYF | TGTGCCAGCAGTTTAGGGGGCTTCCGTACTGGAAACACCATATATTTT
TRBJ2-1 | - | TRBV28 | - | CASSSRNNEQFF | TGTGCCAGCAGTTCGAGGAACAATGAGCAGTTCTTC
TRBJ2-1 | - | TRBV24-1 | TRBD2 | CATSDIGLAGNNEQFF | TGTGCCACCAGTGATATAGGACTAGCGGGGAACAATGAGCAGTTCTTC
TRBJ2-2 | - | TRBV19 | - | CASSMTSTGELFF | TGTGCCAGTAGTATGACATCCACCGGGGAGCTGTTTTTT
TRBJ2-7 | - | TRBV19 | TRBD2 | CASSAGLAGVGYEQYF | TGTGCCAGTAGTGCGGGACTAGCGGGAGTGGGCTACGAGCAGTACTTC
TRBJ2-3 | - | TRBV6-4 | TRBD2 | CASSKSGGSDTQYF | TGTGCCAGCAGTAAATCCGGGGGGTCAGATACGCAGTATTTT
TRBJ1-1 | few | TRBV5-1 | - | CASSLGPGNTEAFF | TGCGCCAGCAGCTTGGGGCCGGGGAACACTGAAGCTTTCTTT
TRBJ2-2 | - | TRBV7-8 | TRBD2 | CASSRAPGRADTGELFF | TGTGCCAGCAGCCGAGCACCCGGGAGGGCGGACACCGGGGAGCTGTTTTTT
TRBJ1-2 | - | TRBV7-9 | TRBD1 | CASSQGGLGYGYTF | TGTGCCAGCAGCCAGGGGGGACTGGGCTATGGCTACACCTTC
TRBJ2-4 | - | TRBV18 | TRBD1 | CASSPSGTGGKNIQYF | TGTGCCAGCTCACCATCAGGGACAGGGGGCAAAAACATTCAGTACTTC
TRBJ1-1 | - | TRBV12-3/TRBV12-4 | - | CASSFRGGTEAFF | TGTGCCAGCAGTTTCAGGGGTGGAACTGAAGCTTTCTTT
TRBJ1-4 | - | TRBV19 | TRBD1 | CASSPRTGVRGVKLFF | TGTGCCAGTAGTCCGAGGACAGGGGTCCGAGGCGTAAAACTGTTTTTT
TRBJ1-1 | - | TRBV4-1 | - | CASSQDWGPAEAFF | TGCGCCAGCAGCCAAGATTGGGGGCCCGCTGAAGCTTTCTTT
TRBJ1-1 | - | TRBV2 | TRBD1 | CASSALAGGGTEAFF | TGTGCCAGCAGTGCCCTGGCAGGGGGCGGCACTGAAGCTTTCTTT
TRBJ2-3 | - | TRBV5-1 | - | CASSAGFRADTDTQYF | TGCGCCAGCAGCGCGGGTTTCAGAGCGGACACAGATACGCAGTATTTT
TRBJ2-5 | - | TRBV5-8 | TRBD1 | CASRYRGETQYF | TGTGCCAGCAGGTACAGGGGGGAGACCCAGTACTTC
TRBJ1-6 | - | TRBV18 | TRBD1 | CASSPGGQGPSPLHF | TGTGCCAGCTCACCCGGAGGACAGGGGCCCTCACCCCTCCACTTT
TRBJ1-1 | - | TRBV6-1 | - | CASSEQPGSYTEAFF | TGTGCCAGCAGTGAACAGCCAGGCTCGTACACTGAAGCTTTCTTT
TRBJ2-6 | once | TRBV5-8 | - | CASSLGQHSGANVLTF | TGTGCCAGCAGCCTCGGACAACACTCTGGGGCCAACGTCCTGACTTTC
TRBJ2-5 | - | TRBV5-1 | TRBD2 | CASSVGAGTGETQYF | TGCGCCAGCAGCGTAGGAGCGGGGACGGGGGAGACCCAGTACTTC
TRBJ2-1 | - | TRBV4-1 | TRBD2 | CASSQAWLAGGNEQFF | TGCGCCAGCAGCCAAGCTTGGCTAGCGGGCGGCAATGAGCAGTTCTTC
TRBJ2-2 | - | TRBV19 | TRBD1 | CASSTLGTANTGELFF | TGTGCCAGTAGTACCCTCGGGACAGCGAACACCGGGGAGCTGTTTTTT
TRBJ2-2 | few | TRBV4-2 | - | CASSQIGSSNTGELFF | TGTGCCAGCAGCCAAATTGGGAGTTCGAACACCGGGGAGCTGTTTTTT
TRBJ2-7 | - | TRBV7-9 | TRBD1 | CASSLGQGVYEQYF | TGTGCCAGCAGCTTAGGACAGGGGGTCTACGAGCAGTACTTC
TRBJ1-5 | - | TRBV3-1/TRBV3-2 | - | CASSPVNQVGQPQHF | TGTGCCAGCAGCCCCGTAAATCAGGTAGGACAGCCCCAGCATTTT
TRBJ2-7 | - | TRBV4-2 | TRBD2 | CASSLGGGGEQYF | TGTGCCAGCAGCTTGGGCGGGGGTGGCGAGCAGTACTTC
TRBJ2-1 | - | TRBV19 | TRBD2 | CASSIGRERGEQFF | TGTGCCAGTAGTATAGGGCGGGAGAGGGGTGAGCAGTTCTTC
TRBJ2-7 | - | TRBV7-2 | - | CASSLVGAGTYEQYF | TGTGCCAGCAGCTTAGTAGGGGCTGGAACCTACGAGCAGTACTTC
TRBJ1-2 | - | TRBV30 | - | CAWSRTGGAEYGYTF | TGTGCCTGGAGTCGTACGGGGGGCGCGGAATATGGCTACACCTTC
TRBJ1-4 | - | TRBV2 | TRBD1 | CASSATGGLGANEKLFF | TGTGCCAGCAGTGCTACAGGGGGTTTAGGGGCTAATGAAAAACTGTTTTTT
TRBJ1-4 | once | TRBV13 | TRBD1 | CASSPTGTVNEKLFF | TGTGCCAGCAGTCCGACCGGGACAGTTAATGAAAAACTGTTTTTT
TRBJ2-7 | - | TRBV4-1 | TRBD1 | CASSQGGGRDRGLEQYF | TGCGCCAGCAGCCAAGGAGGTGGTCGGGACAGGGGGTTGGAGCAGTACTTC
TRBJ1-1 | - | TRBV28 | TRBD1 | CASRLGQGATEAFF | TGTGCCAGCAGATTGGGACAGGGGGCGACTGAAGCTTTCTTT
TRBJ1-1 | - | TRBV5-1 | - | CASSLPQVNTEAFF | TGCGCCAGCAGCCTGCCACAGGTAAACACTGAAGCTTTCTTT
TRBJ1-3 | - | TRBV19 | - | CASSRAGNSGNTIYF | TGTGCCAGTAGTCGGGCGGGGAACTCTGGAAACACCATATATTTT
TRBJ1-4 | few | TRBV4-1 | TRBD1 | CASSQDKGQQNEKLFF | TGCGCCAGCAGCCAAGATAAGGGACAGCAGAATGAAAAACTGTTTTTT
TRBJ2-7 | - | TRBV28 | TRBD2 | CASASGIYEQYF | TGTGCCAGCGCGAGCGGGATCTACGAGCAGTACTTC
TRBJ2-3 | few | TRBV7-8 | TRBD2 | CASSRPGLEGTDTQYF | TGTGCCAGCAGTCGCCCCGGACTAGAGGGCACAGATACGCAGTATTTT
TRBJ2-1 | - | TRBV6-5 | TRBD1 | CASSYLGTGRYNEQFF | TGTGCCAGCAGTTACCTAGGGACAGGACGCTACAATGAGCAGTTCTTC
TRBJ1-2 | - | TRBV10-3 | - | CAIQTGDYGYTF | TGTGCCATCCAGACAGGCGACTATGGCTACACCTTC
TRBJ2-2 | - | TRBV11-3 | TRBD2 | CASNRREDSGELFF | TGTGCCAGCAACCGACGGGAGGATAGCGGGGAGCTGTTTTTT
TRBJ2-4 | - | TRBV7-2 | TRBD2 | CASSSPGLAGSNF | TGTGCCAGCAGCTCCCCGGGACTAGCGGGATCCAACTTC
TRBJ1-2 | - | TRBV28 | TRBD1 | CASSTGGYYGYTF | TGTGCCAGCAGTACAGGGGGGTATTATGGCTACACCTTC
TRBJ2-7 | - | TRBV7-9 | TRBD2 | CASSLGGPSGKNEQYF | TGTGCCAGCAGCTTAGGGGGGCCTAGCGGGAAGAACGAGCAGTACTTC
TRBJ2-7 | - | TRBV7-2 | - | CASSPTEVRGEQYF | TGTGCCAGCAGCCCCACCGAGGTTCGGGGCGAGCAGTACTTC
TRBJ2-7 | many | TRBV28 | TRBD2 | CASSSGAWEALAGSYEQYF | TGTGCCAGCAGTTCGGGGGCCTGGGAGGCACTAGCGGGCTCCTACGAGCAGTACTTC
TRBJ2-5 | - | TRBV10-2 | - | CASTPAGVETQYF | TGCGCCAGCACCCCCGCAGGGGTAGAGACCCAGTACTTC
TRBJ1-2 | - | TRBV19 | - | CASSIKLERNYYGYTF | TGTGCCAGTAGTATTAAATTAGAGAGAAACTACTATGGCTACACCTTC
TRBJ1-2 | - | TRBV28 | TRBD1 | CASSPWDRYGYTF | TGTGCCAGCAGTCCCTGGGACAGGTATGGCTACACCTTC
TRBJ2-3 | - | TRBV11-3 | TRBD2 | CASSHRDYTTDTQYF | TGTGCCAGCAGCCACCGGGACTACACCACAGATACGCAGTATTTT
TRBJ1-2 | - | TRBV12-3/TRBV12-4 | TRBD1 | CASSYGTGYGYTF | TGTGCCAGCAGTTATGGGACAGGGTATGGCTACACCTTC
TRBJ1-1 | - | TRBV19 | TRBD1 | CASSIWTGQNTEAFF | TGTGCCAGTAGTATTTGGACAGGGCAGAACACTGAAGCTTTCTTT
TRBJ1-5 | - | TRBV6-6 | - | CASSPGGDSNQPQHF | TGTGCCAGCAGCCCAGGAGGGGATAGCAATCAGCCCCAGCATTTT
TRBJ2-6 | few | TRBV11-2 | TRBD2 | CASRGVRGEAGANVLTF | TGTGCCAGCAGAGGGGTGCGGGGGGAGGCTGGGGCCAACGTCCTGACTTTC
TRBJ2-7 | - | TRBV12-5 | - | CASGLVPLDSYEQYF | TGTGCTAGTGGTTTGGTCCCCCTCGACAGTTACGAGCAGTACTTC